Detailed here is one T cell receptor beta chain. Its antigen is unknown. The data belong to a study of cytomegalovirus exposure and HLA in healthy donors. Both 60 Vbeta primers and 13 Jbeta primers went into the PCR. Clones were read by immunoSEQ multiplex PCR, and TCRdb kept only the in-frame ones, dropping some. This sample has approximately 160,000 clones; 70% to 80% occur once, and the top ten carry 1.5% to 1.9%. Whole-study findings and limits: Upon later analysis, HLA-associated TCR beta chains proved more clonally expanded than other, equally common chains. Per published accounts, TCR beta sequences correctly predicted the HLA-A and HLA-B alleles of most subjects.

The V gene lost 8 bases and the J gene lost 0 bases, with 12 bases spanning the gap. CDR1 and CDR2 from the germline V gene are LNHDA and SQIVND (reference sequence). The CDR3 consists of 14 residues. Sequencing used PBMCs. The receptor was isolated from a middle-aged man in good health and CMV-seronegative. The chain uses TRBV19 and TRBJ2-3; D ambiguous. The CDR3 loop reads CASEDSPSTDTQYF. CDR3 nucleotide sequence: TGTGCCAGTGAGGATTCCCCTAGCACAGATACGCAGTATTTT.